The TCR beta chain described here comes from a study of radiotherapy plus CTLA-4 blockade in lung cancer. The CDR3 covers 15 residues. The V end was cut by 2 bases, the J end by 8 bases, with 17 bases between. The germline V gene encodes CDR1 MNHEY and CDR2 SVGAGI. Profiled with immunoSEQ multiplex PCR; TCRdb holds only in-frame clones, not every one. The sample holds about 40,000 clones, 80% to 90% seen once. Sample: peripheral blood, taken from a patient treated with radiotherapy plus ipilimumab. The TCR sequence derives from a human donor with non-small cell lung cancer whose response to radiotherapy plus ipilimumab could not be evaluated. This chain links TRBV6-5 with TRBJ2-3; D possibly corresponds to TRBD2 (5 bases). CDR3 sequence (DNA): TGTGCCAGCAGTTACCCCGGGTCCAGCCGGGGTACGCAGTATTTT. Encoded protein: CASSYPGSSRGTQYF.